This paragraph reports one TCR beta chain. The data were taken from a study of Ad26.COV2.S vaccination and SARS-CoV-2 variants. Whole-study context: The donor participated in the COV1001 trial, in its Ad26.COV2.S arm.

Treatment noted: around 19 received Ad26.COV2.S at low or high dose, single or two shots; 5 received placebo; per-sample allocation not given. Repertoires come from day 63 after the first vaccine or placebo injection. Based in Boston, the donor was an adult of 18-55 years. Repertoires were generated with immunoSEQ multiplex PCR, while TCRdb's copy carries only in-frame clones and drops some. The profile shows 430,000 or so clones, about 88% of them singletons. Germline V gene data show CDR1 as SEHNR and CDR2 as FQNEAQ (reference sequence). The junction had 8 bases not matched to a gene; V was cut back by 5 bases and J by 5 bases. This CDR3 contains 15 residues.

This sequence joins TRBV7-9 and TRBJ2-1, with 8 nucleotides matching TRBD2. The sequence derives from a person between 18 and 60 years old who received the Ad26.COV2.S COVID-19 vaccine or a placebo. The sample here was peripheral blood, taken in a trial of Ad26.COV2.S vaccine versus placebo. The CDR3 sequence: CASSPKGGRNNEQFF. The CDR3 bases are TGTGCCAGCAGCCCCAAGGGCGGGAGGAACAATGAGCAGTTCTTC.